The sequence of this T cell receptor beta chain was determined in a study of blood T cell repertoires in COVID-19. The germline CDR1 and CDR2 sequences are SGDLS and YYNGEE. V was shortened by 4 bases and J by 6 bases, with 16 bases between the two germline ends. The CDR3 loop spans 14 amino acids. Original data processing: How many nucleated cells were present was estimated from reference gene primer amplification. Libraries were prepared by immunoSEQ multiplex PCR; TCRdb keeps only in-frame clonotypes and omits some of them. V, J and clone size are taken as reported in that table, and D and trimming were inferred from the DNA itself. The repertoire has about 94,000 clones, around 82% of them found once; the top ten carry around 6.5%.

V and J are TRBV9 and TRBJ1-1; D gene uncertain. The origin of this receptor is a man aged 55-75 years with acute or convalescent COVID-19. The sample consisted of peripheral blood. CDR3 nucleotides: TGTGCCAGCAGCCCGGAGGGTATGGATGCTGAAGCTTTCTTT. Translated: CASSPEGMDAEAFF.